Sequencing of this T cell receptor (beta chain) was carried out in a study of blood T cell repertoires in COVID-19. Study summary: The United States, Italy and Spain were the sources of the acute and convalescent COVID-19 samples.

This CDR3 is 15 amino acids long. With 0 bases removed from V and 2 bases from J, the gap between germline ends came to 10 bases. Germline V gene data show CDR1 as SGHAT and CDR2 as FQNNGV. Per the authors' pipeline: Reference gene primer amplification gave estimated nucleated cell counts. TCRdb's copy holds only in-frame clones and misses some; the assay was immunoSEQ multiplex PCR. The V and J calls and the clone size are those of that table, but D and trimming were determined from the DNA. The table records roughly 80,000 clones, 65% to 85% of them present only once. The sample comprised peripheral blood. The chain couples TRBV11-2 to TRBJ1-1, with D possibly being TRBD1 (5 bases). This TCR came from a man aged 55-75 years with active or convalescent COVID-19. CDR3 nucleotide sequence: TGTGCCAGCAGCTTAGATCTGCAGGGTAACACTGAAGCTTTCTTT. Its protein is CASSLDLQGNTEAFF.